The 23 T cell receptor beta chains listed next were all sequenced from one sample in a study of long-term antiretroviral therapy in people with HIV. Runs used v3.0 of the immunoSEQ assay and were done at survey level. Only in-frame clones appear in the TCRdb table, and some are missing; sequencing was by immunoSEQ multiplex PCR. The data contain 35,000 to 45,000 clones, about 80% of them singletons. The source was unsorted PBMCs, collected 3.4 years after starting antiretroviral therapy. These receptors were collected from a man younger than 45 with HIV.

The chain recombines TRBV15 with TRBJ2-7; D might be TRBD2 (7 bases). Germline CDR1 reads LNHNV; CDR2 reads YYDKDF (reference sequence). The CDR3 contains 14 residues. Trimming removed 5 bases at V and 2 bases at J, with 13 bases between. The DNA of the CDR3 is TGTGCCACCAGCCCGGAGGGGGGGGCCTACGAGCAGTACTTC. Protein product: CATSPEGGAYEQYF.

The sample holds one count of this clone. The V and J genes are TRBV11-2 and TRBJ2-4; 8 positions agree with TRBD1. V shed 6 bases and J 2 bases; nucleotides not matched to a gene: 9. Germline V gene data show CDR1 as SGHAT and CDR2 as FQNNGV. This CDR3 comprises 16 residues. CDR3 in amino acids: CASSYPGGKSKNIQYF. Written as DNA, the CDR3 is TGTGCCAGCAGTTACCCAGGGGGCAAATCCAAAAACATTCAGTACTTC.

The chain links TRBV28 to TRBJ2-7, with a weak D call TRBD2 (6 bases). The CDR3 has 13 residues. Germline lookup yields CDR1 MDHEN and CDR2 SYDVKM. V was trimmed by 5 bases and J by 3 bases, leaving 11 bases between them. CDR3 amino acids: CASSPGALYEQYF. The CDR3 DNA is TGTGCCAGCAGTCCGGGAGCGCTCTACGAGCAGTACTTC.

The count of this clone is one. The rearrangement joins TRBV5-4 to TRBJ1-4; D is perhaps TRBD1 (6 bases). CDR1 is SGHNT and CDR2 is YYREEE in the germline V gene (reference sequence). V was shortened by 2 bases and J by 2 bases, with 10 bases between the two germline ends. The CDR3 totals 15 residues. The CDR3 reads CASSFKGGTNEKLFF. CDR3 DNA: TGTGCCAGCAGCTTCAAGGGGGGGACTAATGAAAAACTGTTTTTT.

There are a few counts of this clone. The chain links TRBV28 to TRBJ2-7; 9 bases are a match to TRBD1. CDR3 length equals 15 residues. V was pared by 5 bases and J by 4 bases, with 9 bases of the junction left unmatched. The V gene's germline CDR1 is MDHEN and CDR2 SYDVKM. This CDR3 reads CASSLGQGLRYEQYF. CDR3 sequence (DNA): TGTGCCAGCAGTCTAGGACAGGGGCTTAGGTACGAGCAGTACTTC.

This chain joins TRBV9 and TRBJ2-7; tentative D call: TRBD1 (5 bases). The ends were cut back, 4 bases at V and 7 bases at J, with 27 bases in the middle. The CDR3 is made up of 17 amino acids. Looked up from germline, CDR1 is SGDLS and CDR2 is YYNGEE. As DNA, the CDR3 is TGTGCCAGCAGCCCCCGAAGGGGCCAAGGTCGATTAGGGGAGCAGTACTTC. This gives the protein CASSPRRGQGRLGEQYF. The full variable domain, its missing parts supplied by reference TRBV9 and TRBJ2-7, is DSGVTQTPKHLITATGQRVTLRCSPRSGDLSVYWYQQSLDQGLQFLIQYYNGEERAKGNILERFSAQQFPDLHSELNLSSLELGDSALYFCASSPRRGQGRLGEQYFGPGTRLTVT.

CDR3 region: CASSLTGTGFGELFF. CDR3 in DNA: TGTGCCAGCAGCCTAACCGGGACAGGGTTTGGGGAGCTGTTTTTT. The V gene is TRBV5-5, the J gene TRBJ2-2, with 9 bases matching TRBD1. With 4 bases clipped from V and 8 bases from J, the junction kept 9 bases outside the gene matches. Germline assignment: CDR1 SGHKS and CDR2 YYEKEE (reference sequence). The CDR3 spans 15 residues.

The chain has TRBV7-2 and TRBJ2-7; D assignment may be TRBD1 or TRBD2 (5 bases each). V shed 5 bases and J shed 6 bases, with 17 bases lying between them. Germline loops: CDR1 SGHTA, CDR2 FQGNSA. The CDR3 loop spans 14 amino acids. The CDR3 reads CASSRGAGTAEQYF. In DNA form, the CDR3 reads TGTGCCAGCAGCCGAGGGGCAGGGACGGCCGAGCAGTACTTC.

This chain links TRBV11-2 with TRBJ2-7; D call uncertain. CDR1 and CDR2 (germline): SGHAT, FQNNGV. The CDR3 runs 13 residues. V was clipped by 1 base and J by 6 bases, with 10 bases between them. CDR3 protein: CASSLVGQSEQYF. CDR3 coding DNA: TGTGCCAGCAGCTTAGTAGGTCAAAGCGAGCAGTACTTC.

This chain uses TRBV25-1 with TRBJ2-6, with D maybe TRBD1 (6 bases). V was pared by 3 bases and J by 1 base, with 13 bases between. Germline V gene sequence: CDR1 MGHDK, CDR2 SYGVNS. This CDR3 has 17 amino acids. In nucleotides, the CDR3 is TGTGCCAGCAGTGACCCGACAGGTCCTTCTGGGGCCAACGTCCTGACTTTC. Its translation is CASSDPTGPSGANVLTF.

The chain employs TRBV5-1 and TRBJ1-5; 7 bases map to TRBD1. This CDR3 is 15 amino acids long. J was trimmed by 4 bases and V by 5 bases; bases with no gene match: 9. The V gene's germline CDR1 is SGHRS and CDR2 YFSETQ. In DNA form, the CDR3 reads TGCGCCAGCAGAACTGACGGGACAGCAAATCAGCCCCAGCATTTT. Translation gives CASRTDGTANQPQHF.

The V call is TRBV18, the J call TRBJ2-3; a weak D match, TRBD2 (5 bases). The V gene's germline CDR1 is KGHSH and CDR2 LQKENI. This CDR3 has 17 amino acids. Trimming stripped 5 bases from V and 3 bases from J, with 21 bases between. The CDR3 reads CASSSPPPGSETDTQYF. Written as DNA, the CDR3 is TGTGCCAGCTCATCTCCCCCTCCGGGATCCGAGACAGATACGCAGTATTTT.

The chain employs TRBV7-9 and TRBJ2-4; no definite D call. The CDR3 extends over 15 amino acids. The V gene lost 5 bases and the J gene lost 3 bases, with 14 bases spanning the gap. In germline, CDR1 is SEHNR, CDR2 FQNEAQ (reference sequence). The CDR3 sequence: CASSLKVGYKNIQYF. DNA of the CDR3: TGTGCCAGCAGCCTAAAAGTGGGTTACAAAAACATTCAGTACTTC.

The chain recombines TRBV9 with TRBJ2-6; possibly TRBD2 for D (7 bases). Germline V gene data show CDR1 as SGDLS and CDR2 as YYNGEE. The CDR3 has 16 amino acids. V gave up 3 bases and J gave up 4 bases, with 14 bases separating them. The DNA of the CDR3 is TGTGCCAGCAGCGCCGGAGGGGGGGAAGGGGCCAACGTCCTGACTTTC. Its protein is CASSAGGGEGANVLTF. Variable domain in full (rest from reference TRBV9 and TRBJ2-6): DSGVTQTPKHLITATGQRVTLRCSPRSGDLSVYWYQQSLDQGLQFLIQYYNGEERAKGNILERFSAQQFPDLHSELNLSSLELGDSALYFCASSAGGGEGANVLTFGAGSRLTVL.

The rearrangement links TRBV28 to TRBJ1-1; no definite D call. The V end was cut by 2 bases, the J end by 7 bases, with 11 bases between. The germline V gene encodes CDR1 MDHEN and CDR2 SYDVKM. The CDR3 sequence is 13 residues long. The DNA of the CDR3 is TGTGCCAGCAGTTTACTAGGGCCAGATGAAGCTTTCTTT. Translated: CASSLLGPDEAFF.

The chain is built from TRBV4-3 and TRBJ2-7; 10 bases line up with TRBD1. This CDR3 spans 16 amino acids. V shed 4 bases, J shed 4 bases, and the junction held 10 bases outside the gene matches. Germline loops: CDR1 LGHNA, CDR2 YSLEER. The CDR3 reads CASSLGTGASVYEQYF. The CDR3 DNA is TGCGCCAGCAGCCTTGGGACAGGGGCATCAGTATACGAGCAGTACTTC.

The chain combines TRBV5-4 with TRBJ2-1; no clear D. CDR3 length equals 11 residues. In germline, CDR1 is SGHNT, CDR2 YYREEE (reference sequence). V lost 0 bases and J lost 9, with 4 bases in between. The CDR3 spells CASSLGGEQFF. The CDR3 DNA reads as TGTGCCAGCAGCTTGGGCGGTGAGCAGTTCTTC.

The chain joins TRBV6-1 to TRBJ1-2; 9 bases match TRBD1. Germline assignment: CDR1 MNHNS and CDR2 SASEGT. This CDR3 comprises 13 residues. After removal of 6 bases from V and 4 bases from J, the junction contained 3 bases not matched to a gene. The CDR3 DNA follows: TGTGCCAGCAGGGACAGGGGCAGCTATGGCTACACCTTC. Protein: CASRDRGSYGYTF.

The chain employs TRBV10-3 and TRBJ2-1; D remains ambiguous. This CDR3 is built from 12 residues. CDR1 and CDR2 from the germline V gene are ENHRY and SYGVKD. V gave up 0 bases and J gave up 4 bases, with 1 base separating them. The CDR3 sequence is CAISESYNEQFF. The DNA for the CDR3 is TGTGCCATCAGTGAGTCTTACAATGAGCAGTTCTTC.

The rearrangement links TRBV9 to TRBJ1-2, with no clear D. Trimming removed 0 bases from V and 7 bases from J, with 13 bases in between. CDR1 is SGDLS and CDR2 is YYNGEE in the germline V gene. CDR3 length equals 14 residues. The CDR3 bases are TGTGCCAGCAGCGTAGGTGCCCTCGGACCTGGCTACACCTTC. It translates to CASSVGALGPGYTF.

V usage is TRBV19 and J usage is TRBJ2-7; possibly TRBD1 or TRBD2 for D (5 bases each). V lost 5 bases and J 5 bases, leaving 16 bases between the germline ends. Germline-derived CDR1 and CDR2 are LNHDA and SQIVND (reference sequence). The CDR3 extends over 14 amino acids. CDR3 DNA sequence: TGTGCCAGTAGTTCCAGGGCCCGGGGCGACGAGCAGTACTTC. It specifies CASSSRARGDEQYF. Using reference TRBV19 and TRBJ2-7 for the parts outside the CDR3, the full variable domain is DGGITQSPKYLFRKEGQNVTLSCEQNLNHDAMYWYRQDPGQGLRLIYYSQIVNDFQKGDIAEGYSVSREKKESFPLTVTSAQKNPTAFYLCASSSRARGDEQYFGPGTRLTVT.

The chain couples TRBV19 to TRBJ1-5; D not resolved. CDR1 and CDR2 from the germline V gene are LNHDA and SQIVND (reference sequence). Between the trimmed V and J ends, which lost 1 base and 4 bases, there was a span of 8 bases. The length of the CDR3 is 14 residues. The CDR3 sequence is CASSIALDNQPQHF. The CDR3 DNA follows: TGTGCCAGTAGTATAGCCCTCGATAATCAGCCCCAGCATTTT.

This clone was counted a single time. This chain links TRBV10-3 with TRBJ2-3, with TRBD2 matching over 7 bases. Trimming cost V 8 bases and J 4 bases; bases outside gene matches: 15. The CDR3 loop spans 16 amino acids. Per the germline V gene, CDR1 is ENHRY and CDR2 is SYGVKD. CDR3 region: CAIRASGHTGADTQYF. The CDR3 nucleotides are TGTGCCATCCGAGCTAGCGGCCATACAGGAGCAGATACGCAGTATTTT.